This TCR beta chain was retrieved from a study of blood T cell repertoires in COVID-19. Per the original data handling: Amplification from reference gene primers served as the basis for estimated nucleated cell counts. Assay used: immunoSEQ multiplex PCR; TCRdb lists only in-frame clones, some missing. That table gives V, J and clone size, and the DNA gave D and trimming. The table has about 40,000 clones, 77% seen once. Looked up from germline, CDR1 is MNHEY and CDR2 is SVGAGI. This CDR3 spans 16 amino acids. Deletions cut 1 base from V and 4 bases from J, with 16 bases between. The count of this clone is one.

This chain joins TRBV6-5 and TRBJ1-1; possibly TRBD1 for D (5 bases). This receptor was identified in a woman between 65 and 79 years old with acute or convalescent COVID-19. The specimen was peripheral blood. CDR3 nucleotide sequence: TGTGCCAGCAGTTACTTTCGGGGGTTTGTGGGCACTGAAGCTTTCTTT. As protein: CASSYFRGFVGTEAFF.